The 19 T cell receptor beta chains reported below all come from one sample, sequenced in a study of CD8 T cells in ankylosing spondylitis. Study-wide points: Apparently characteristic of ankylosing spondylitis blood was a TCR beta motif (about 8 highly homologous variants).

Their antigens remain unidentified. TCRdb re-analysed the 5' RACE reads in MiXCR, keeping a single row per CDR3 protein. The table lists about 210,000 distinct CDR3 sequences, about 7% of them singletons. The sequencing input was blood, either unsorted or a sorted T cell fraction (not recorded which). The receptor set was obtained from a male donor with ankylosing spondylitis.

This clonotype was seen at least ten times. The rearrangement links TRBV9 to TRBJ2-1; D is perhaps TRBD1 (5 bases). The CDR3 sequence is 14 residues long. Trimming left V 4 bases short and J 1 base short, with 9 bases between. Germline-derived CDR1 and CDR2 are SGDLS and YYNGEE. The CDR3 protein is CASSPGISYNEQFF. The CDR3 coding sequence is TGTGCCAGCAGCCCAGGGATTTCCTACAATGAGCAGTTCTTC.

This clonotype showed up many times. The CDR3 region has the DNA TGCGCCAGCAGCCAAGATATTATCTCCTACGAGCAGTACTTC. The encoded protein is CASSQDIISYEQYF. The genes are TRBV4-3 and TRBJ2-7; D is ambiguous. Germline V gene lookup returns CDR1 LGHNA and CDR2 YSLEER. This CDR3 has 14 residues. V gave up 0 bases and J gave up 0 bases, with 6 bases separating them.

This clonotype has ten or more counts. This chain links TRBV5-6 with TRBJ1-2; D is ambiguous. CDR1 is SGHDT, CDR2 YYEEEE, per germline. V lost 4 bases and J 3 bases, leaving 7 bases between the germline ends. There are 12 residues in the CDR3. The CDR3 nucleotides are TGTGCCAGCAGCATCGGGGACTATGGCTACACCTTC. It specifies CASSIGDYGYTF.

This clonotype showed up many times. The V and J genes are TRBV4-3 and TRBJ2-1; TRBD1 agrees at 7 bases. J was trimmed by 7 bases and V by 2 bases; bases with no gene match: 20. This CDR3 contains 19 residues. The germline V gene encodes CDR1 LGHNA and CDR2 YSLEER. In DNA, the CDR3 is TGCGCCAGCAGCCAATCGGGGCCCAAGCGGACGACAGGGATAAATGAGCAGTTCTTC. The encoded protein is CASSQSGPKRTTGINEQFF.

This clonotype was observed at least ten times. This sequence joins TRBV6-4 and TRBJ2-1; D is ambiguous. The V end lost 0 bases, the J end lost 3 bases, and 9 bases lay between the germline ends. The CDR3 runs 15 residues. CDR1 is MRHNA and CDR2 is SNTAGT in the germline V gene. CDR3 region: CASSDSTRSYNEQFF. As DNA, the CDR3 is TGTGCCAGCAGTGACTCAACGCGGAGCTACAATGAGCAGTTCTTC.

This clonotype was found a few times. This rearrangement joins TRBV6-2 or TRBV6-3 to TRBJ1-1, with 7 bases lining up with TRBD1. Germline V lookup: CDR1 MNHEY, CDR2 SVGEGT. Germline trimming cut 5 bases from V and 0 bases from J; bases unmatched to any gene: 9. CDR3 length: 16 residues. The CDR3 region is CASSLTGQALNTEAFF. The CDR3 nucleotides read TGTGCCAGCAGTCTCACCGGACAGGCGTTGAACACTGAAGCTTTCTTT.

This clonotype was seen at least ten times. The J gene is TRBJ2-7, the V gene TRBV29-1, with 10 bases matching TRBD1. Germline values: CDR1 SQVTM, CDR2 ANQGSEA. V gave up 6 bases and J gave up 6 bases; unmatched junction bases: 8. The CDR3 loop spans 13 amino acids. The CDR3 spells CSVGTGEDAEQYF. CDR3 nucleotides: TGCAGCGTGGGGACAGGGGAAGATGCCGAGCAGTACTTC.

This clonotype was observed at least ten times. V usage is TRBV6-6 and J usage is TRBJ2-5; D possibly corresponds to TRBD2 (6 bases). CDR1 is MNHNY, CDR2 SVGAGI, per germline (reference sequence). Trimming removed 2 bases at V and 9 bases at J, with 7 bases between. The CDR3 contains 11 residues. The CDR3 sequence is CASSYGGSQYF. As DNA, the CDR3 is TGTGCCAGCAGTTACGGGGGGTCCCAGTACTTC.

This chain connects TRBV27 to TRBJ1-2, with 7 bases that match TRBD1. This CDR3 comprises 14 residues. The V and J ends lost 7 bases and 7 bases, in that order; junction bases with no gene match: 12. CDR1 MNHEY and CDR2 SMNVEV come from the germline V gene (reference sequence). In nucleotides, the CDR3 is TGTGCCAGCACCTCCCAACAGGGGTGGGGTGGCTACACCTTC. Residues: CASTSQQGWGGYTF.

On this clonotype itself: The CDR3 ends on some other residue instead of the conserved phenylalanine or tryptophan, so this is likely a read error. The chain is built from TRBV18 and TRBJ1-2, with a weak D call TRBD1 (6 bases). The CDR3 is 14 residues long. Trimming cost V 6 bases and J 3 bases, with 14 bases left between them. Germline loops: CDR1 KGHSH, CDR2 LQKENI. Here the CDR3 DNA reads TGTGCCAGCTCTGGTGGGACAAGGTACTATGGCTACACCCTC. This codes for CASSGGTRYYGYTL.

The V gene is TRBV6-5, the J gene TRBJ2-7; no reliable D call. Trimming pared 3 bases from V and 0 bases from J, leaving 12 bases between. CDR1 MNHEY and CDR2 SVGAGI come from the germline V gene. The CDR3 consists of 15 residues. CDR3 region: CASSYPRTGSYEQYF. CDR3 coding DNA: TGTGCCAGCAGTTATCCTAGGACGGGCTCCTACGAGCAGTACTTC.

In its sample, this clonotype was seen many times. The chain carries TRBV2 and TRBJ2-3; TRBD1 aligns across 7 bases. The CDR3 is made up of 15 amino acids. V was clipped by 3 bases and J by 0 bases; unmatched bases: 3. Germline-derived CDR1 and CDR2 are SNHLY and FYNNEI. This CDR3 reads CASSEGTASTDTQYF. The CDR3 DNA reads as TGTGCCAGCAGTGAGGGGACAGCAAGCACAGATACGCAGTATTTT.

This clonotype was seen ten or more times. The chain combines TRBV28 with TRBJ1-2; 7 positions match TRBD1. V was clipped by 5 bases and J by 1 base; unmatched bases: 13. Germline CDR1 reads MDHEN; CDR2 reads SYDVKM. The CDR3 has 17 amino acids. CDR3 in amino acids: CASSLRQGRGYNYGYTF. For the CDR3, the DNA is TGTGCCAGCAGTCTAAGACAGGGCCGGGGATATAACTATGGCTACACCTTC.

This clonotype was counted ten times or more. V usage is TRBV7-9 and J usage is TRBJ2-7; 9 nucleotides agree with TRBD1. The germline CDR1 and CDR2 sequences are SEHNR and FQNEAQ (reference sequence). V shed 5 bases and J 5 bases; nucleotides not matched to a gene: 10. This CDR3 has 15 amino acids. CDR3 residues: CASSGTGTGRHEQYF. Here the CDR3 DNA reads TGTGCCAGCAGCGGGACCGGGACAGGGAGACACGAGCAGTACTTC.

This clonotype was detected ten times or more. This rearrangement joins TRBV7-9 to TRBJ2-7; 9 nucleotides align to TRBD1. The germline V gene has CDR1 SEHNR and CDR2 FQNEAQ (reference sequence). CDR3 length: 16 amino acids. With V trimmed by 5 bases and J by 5 bases, 13 bases remained unmatched. The CDR3 sequence is CASSGTGRSVDNEQYF. CDR3 DNA: TGTGCCAGCAGCGGGACAGGGCGGTCAGTTGACAACGAGCAGTACTTC.

The sample holds many counts of this clonotype. The rearrangement joins TRBV7-9 to TRBJ2-3; 9 positions match TRBD1. Germline CDR1 and CDR2: SEHNR and FQNEAQ (reference sequence). CDR3 length: 15 amino acids. Trimming cost V 3 bases and J 1 base; bases outside gene matches: 2. CDR3 nucleotides: TGTGCCAGCAGCTTTACAGGGGGCGGCACAGATACGCAGTATTTT. Translated, it gives CASSFTGGGTDTQYF.

This clonotype was seen many times. The chain carries TRBV3-1 and TRBJ2-2; TRBD2 agrees at 9 bases. Germline trimming cut 1 base from V and 3 bases from J; bases unmatched to any gene: 9. CDR1 is LGHDT, CDR2 YNNKEL, per germline (reference sequence). The length of the CDR3 is 18 residues. Here the CDR3 DNA reads TGTGCCAGCAGCCAAGGGTCTAGCGGGGCTCGACACACCGGGGAGCTGTTTTTT. Its protein is CASSQGSSGARHTGELFF. Full variable domain (remainder filled in from reference TRBV3-1 and TRBJ2-2): DTAVSQTPKYLVTQMGNDKSIKCEQNLGHDTMYWYKQDSKKFLKIMFSYNNKELIINETVPNRFSPKSPDKAHLNLHINSLELGDSAVYFCASSQGSSGARHTGELFFGEGSRLTVL.

The chain combines TRBV7-9 with TRBJ1-2, with D possibly being TRBD1 (5 bases). Trimming cost V 10 bases and J 4 bases, with 16 bases left between them. This CDR3 spans 13 amino acids. Germline V gene lookup returns CDR1 SEHNR and CDR2 FQNEAQ (reference sequence). The CDR3, as DNA: TGTGCCACCCCAAGGTGGGGGTTCTATGGCTACACCTTC. This encodes CATPRWGFYGYTF.

This clonotype was counted ten times or more. The rearrangement links TRBV4-3 to TRBJ2-7; TRBD2 might be the D (6 bases). V lost 3 bases and J lost 2, with 17 bases in between. The germline V gene has CDR1 LGHNA and CDR2 YSLEER. CDR3 length: 16 amino acids. CDR3 loop: CASSHTLGGPTYEQYF. The CDR3, as DNA: TGCGCCAGCAGCCATACCCTCGGGGGACCGACCTACGAGCAGTACTTC.